This T cell receptor beta chain was captured by sequencing in a study of graft-versus-host responses after intestinal transplantation. Study-level information: Recipients were all induced with anti-thymocyte globulin, then given tacrolimus and steroids for about three years.

General study points: The authors found GvH clones in recipient marrow, some appearing first in ileum or blood. Peak circulating GvH clone levels were associated with early post-transplant HvG declines. Allograft graft-versus-host to host-versus-graft clonal ratios ran high in patients with graft-donor T cell macrochimerism.

Turning to this clone: Its antigen is unidentified.

The table came from immunoSEQ multiplex PCR; TCRdb's copy has only in-frame clones and leaves some out. This table holds tens of thousands of clones, approximately 94% found once. The specimen comprised unstimulated CD4+ T cells sorted from spleen or lymph node cells, sampled before transplant. The source of this sequence is a human donor who was the organ donor for an intestinal transplant.

The CDR3 loop is CASSLGHSMNTEAFF. The CDR3 DNA reads as TGTGCCAGCAGCTTGGGACACAGCATGAACACTGAAGCTTTCTTT. V usage is TRBV5-5 and J usage is TRBJ1-1; no definite D call. CDR3 length: 15 residues. Per the germline V gene, CDR1 is SGHKS and CDR2 is YYEKEE (reference sequence). V was cut by 0 bases and J by 0 bases, with 9 bases left in between. Supplemented by reference TRBV5-5 and TRBJ1-1, the full variable domain reads DAGVTQSPTHLIKTRGQQVTLRCSPISGHKSVSWYQQVLGQGPQFIFQYYEKEERGRGNFPDRFSARQFPNYSSELNVNALLLGDSALYLCASSLGHSMNTEAFFGQGTRLTVV.